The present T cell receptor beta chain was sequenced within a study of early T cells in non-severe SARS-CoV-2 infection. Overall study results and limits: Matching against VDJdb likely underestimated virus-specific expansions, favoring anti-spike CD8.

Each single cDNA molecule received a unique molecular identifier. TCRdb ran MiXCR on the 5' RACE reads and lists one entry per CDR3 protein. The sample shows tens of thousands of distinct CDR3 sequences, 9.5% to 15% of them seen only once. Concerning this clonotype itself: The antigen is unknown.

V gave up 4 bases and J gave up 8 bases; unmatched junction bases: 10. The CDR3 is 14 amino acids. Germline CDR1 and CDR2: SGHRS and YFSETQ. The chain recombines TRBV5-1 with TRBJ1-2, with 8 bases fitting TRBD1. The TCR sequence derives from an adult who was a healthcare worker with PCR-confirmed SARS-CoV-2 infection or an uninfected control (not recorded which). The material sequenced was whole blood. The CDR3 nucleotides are TGCGCCAGCAGCGGTGGACAGGGATGGCAAGGCTACACCTTC. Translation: CASSGGQGWQGYTF.